This T cell receptor beta chain comes out of a study of T cell clones after liver transplantation (dated by TCRdb to about 2019). Broadly, across the study: The samples were obtained from ITN030ST, a randomized trial that attempted immunosuppression withdrawal within 2 years after liver transplantation. The studied cohort comprised 8 liver transplant recipients, 3 classified as tolerant and 5 as non-tolerant. Third party-reactive TCRbeta sequences were also identified from pre-transplant MLRs to serve as an antigen-independent comparator for donor-reactive sequences. Blood samples were collected pre-transplant, pre-randomization before withdrawal, and post-randomization after either complete withdrawal or failed withdrawal. Of the eight recipients, a few were HCV-positive, while the remaining recipients had been transplanted for non-autoimmune, non-viral indications. Tolerance meant complete immunosuppression withdrawal for at least one year without liver enzymes rising beyond twice the upper limit of normal. Subjects received no induction therapy and standard immunosuppression until randomization at 12-24 months post-transplant. Donor-reactive T cell clones were identified by TCRbeta sequencing following a pre-transplant mixed lymphocyte reaction and were subsequently tracked in post-transplant blood.

Unstimulated PBMCs, after thawing, were stained for CD3, CD4 and CD8 and then FACS-sorted into CD3+CD4+ and CD3+CD8+ populations. All 8 studied subjects were randomized to withdrawal of immunosuppression. The Qiagen DNeasy Blood and Tissue Kit was used to isolate genomic DNA. Using immunoSEQ, frozen genomic DNA was subjected to high-throughput TCRbeta CDR3 sequencing, a process that included PCR amplification, mapping, bias correction and internal controls. On the study's bioinformatics: Productive rearrangements were retained, and unique TCRbeta sequences were defined by the CDR3 nucleotide sequence together with the V and J gene. For classification of a sequence as donor-reactive, at least 5-fold expansion in CFSE-low cells relative to unstimulated pre-transplant cells and a frequency of at least 0.01% were required. To ensure at least 90% detection power, minimum frequency thresholds were set for each subject based on that subject's lowest-template unstimulated sample. Jensen-Shannon divergence between the top 1000 TCRbeta sequences post-transplant and pre-transplant was used to measure repertoire turnover. Two-sided Fisher's exact tests were used to test for changes in the detection of donor-reactive sequences. TCRdb took this table from immuneACCESS and kept in-frame rearrangements with V and J called. Such tables lack part of the clones; where checked against another copy, unresolved V genes explain under half of the gap, and the rest is unexplained. From that table come the V and J calls and clone size; the DNA was used to work out D and trimming. The sample records 31,000 or so clones, about 94% of which are singletons. Clones ranked in the top ten supply roughly 27% of the sample.

What the study reported, not specific to this receptor: A significant post-transplant decrease in circulating donor-reactive CD4 TCRbeta sequences was observed in most of the 8 subjects, irrespective of tolerance or HCV status. When repertoire turnover was taken into account, detection of donor-reactive sequences was significantly reduced in 7 of 8 subjects for CD4 and in 8 of 8 subjects for CD8. Conclusions were preliminary, limited by small, heterogeneous patient numbers and non-standardized post-transplant time points. In a couple of subjects, low numbers of available donor cells limited the measurable donor-reactive repertoire. Donor-reactive sequences declined more than third party-reactive ones, suggesting partial antigen-specific deletion unrelated to withdrawal success. Since no allograft tissue specimens were available, donor-reactive T cells may have migrated into the graft instead of being deleted.

The germline V gene sets CDR1 to SGDLS and CDR2 to YYNGEE. The junction carries 5 bases between V and J, which are trimmed by 0 bases and 2 bases respectively. The CDR3 covers 13 residues, taking in both the cysteine and the phenylalanine. Only the CDR3 DNA stays, 39 bases, in frame from base 1. On this clone itself: What antigen it recognizes has not been identified. The input lacks base qualities; no much larger clone sits a single base away.

Source: CD8+ T cells from blood, taken 12 months after liver transplant. The chain employs TRBV9 and TRBJ1-1, with no D gene named confidently. The clonotype was recovered from a human patient who received a liver transplant. After a transplant, some T cells may be of graft donor origin. CDR3 protein: CASSVGSNTEAFF. The nucleotide sequence reads as follows: TGTGCCAGCAGCGTAGGAAGTAACACTGAAGCTTTCTTT.